These 22 T cell receptor beta chains were all obtained from the same sample, sequenced in a study of T cells in localized non-small cell lung cancer. Here immunoSEQ multiplex PCR was the method, and the copy in TCRdb shows in-frame clones only, minus some. The table has over 20,000 clones, approximately 90% seen once. Sample: peripheral blood, taken before any cancer treatment. These receptors all come from a woman aged 40-69 years with stage I lung adenocarcinoma.

The chain employs TRBV19 and TRBJ2-6; D perhaps matches TRBD1 (5 bases). The CDR3 consists of 15 residues. The germline V and J ends were trimmed by 4 bases and 2 bases, with 9 bases remaining between them. Germline V gene lookup returns CDR1 LNHDA and CDR2 SQIVND (reference sequence). The CDR3 DNA reads TGTGCCAGTAGTACAGGGTTGGCTGGGGCCAACGTCCTGACTTTC. It is translated as CASSTGLAGANVLTF. Filled out from reference TRBV19 and TRBJ2-6, the complete variable domain reads DGGITQSPKYLFRKEGQNVTLSCEQNLNHDAMYWYRQDPGQGLRLIYYSQIVNDFQKGDIAEGYSVSREKKESFPLTVTSAQKNPTAFYLCASSTGLAGANVLTFGAGSRLTVL.

The chain recombines TRBV19 with TRBJ2-5; D gene unclear. The CDR3 is 11 amino acids. The germline V gene encodes CDR1 LNHDA and CDR2 SQIVND (reference sequence). The V end lost 8 bases, the J end lost 5 bases, and 9 bases lay between the germline ends. The CDR3 DNA sequence: TGTGCCAGTCGGCGTGGCGAGACCCAGTACTTC. This translates into CASRRGETQYF.

V gene TRBV2 combines with J gene TRBJ2-1; 15 bases fit TRBD2. The CDR3 spans 16 residues. The germline V gene has CDR1 SNHLY and CDR2 FYNNEI. Trimming removed 7 bases from V and 10 bases from J; junction bases left unmatched: 11. The CDR3 DNA reads TGTGCCAGCATGACCCGGACTAGCGGGAGGGCCGGAGAGCAGTTCTTC. Translation gives CASMTRTSGRAGEQFF. The variable domain in full, completed from reference TRBV2 and TRBJ2-1, reads EPEVTQTPSHQVTQMGQEVILRCVPISNHLYFYWYRQILGQKVEFLVSFYNNEISEKSEIFDDQFSVERPDGSNFTLKIRSTKLEDSAMYFCASMTRTSGRAGEQFFGPGTRLTVL.

V usage is TRBV6-5 and J usage is TRBJ1-2, with 7 nucleotides matching TRBD1. The V segment lost 5 bases and the J segment 4 bases; nucleotides outside the gene matches: 4. The CDR3 is 13 residues long. Germline CDR1 reads MNHEY; CDR2 reads SVGAGI. The CDR3 protein is CASSRTGVYGYTF. The DNA of the CDR3 is TGTGCCAGCAGTCGGACAGGCGTCTATGGCTACACCTTC.

In DNA, the CDR3 is TGTGCCAGCACACTTTCGGCAGGCACAGATACGCAGTATTTT. This codes for CASTLSAGTDTQYF. The chain joins TRBV6-6 to TRBJ2-3; no reliable D call. Trimming shortened V by 7 bases and J by 1 base, and 12 bases separated the two germline ends. Germline values: CDR1 MNHNY, CDR2 SVGAGI (reference sequence). This CDR3 spans 14 amino acids.

The chain combines TRBV5-4 with TRBJ2-2; the D gene could be TRBD1 or TRBD2 (7 bases each). The germline V and J ends were trimmed by 1 base and 5 bases, with 18 bases remaining between them. In germline, CDR1 is SGHNT, CDR2 YYREEE (reference sequence). There are 17 residues in the CDR3. CDR3 loop: CASSLRRRQGGTGELFF. CDR3 bases: TGTGCCAGCAGCTTGAGACGACGACAGGGAGGGACCGGGGAGCTGTTTTTT.

V gene TRBV7-9 combines with J gene TRBJ2-1; D is unclear. V lost 1 base and J 2 bases, leaving 9 bases between the germline ends. This CDR3 is built from 15 residues. Germline CDR1 SEHNR, CDR2 FQNEAQ (reference sequence). In DNA form, the CDR3 reads TGTGCCAGCAGCTTAGACTTCTACCCCTACAATGAGCAGTTCTTC. This encodes CASSLDFYPYNEQFF.

The chain carries TRBV9 and TRBJ1-3; no clear D gene. CDR3 length: 15 amino acids. Trimming removed 2 bases at V and 1 base at J, with 10 bases between. CDR1 is SGDLS and CDR2 is YYNGEE in the germline V gene. CDR3 sequence (DNA): TGTGCCAGCAGCGTGGGAAGCAGATCTGGAAACACCATATATTTT. It is translated as CASSVGSRSGNTIYF.

The rearrangement uses TRBV11-2 and TRBJ2-5, with D possibly matching TRBD2 (6 bases). Germline V CDR1 and CDR2: SGHAT, FQNNGV. Between the trimmed V and J ends, which lost 5 bases and 2 bases, there was a span of 12 bases. The CDR3 contains 14 residues. CDR3 sequence reads: CASSRLAEQETQYF. The CDR3 DNA follows: TGTGCCAGCAGCCGATTAGCGGAACAAGAGACCCAGTACTTC.

This sequence joins TRBV28 and TRBJ2-6, with D tentatively TRBD2 (5 bases). V lost 7 bases and J lost 0, with 19 bases in between. CDR1 and CDR2 (germline): MDHEN, SYDVKM. The CDR3 runs to 18 residues. CDR3 in DNA: TGTGCCAGCACGCGCGGAAGGACTCGTTCCTCTGGGGCCAACGTCCTGACTTTC. This encodes CASTRGRTRSSGANVLTF.

V is TRBV19 and J is TRBJ2-7, with D tentatively TRBD2 (9 bases). The CDR3 is 16 amino acids. Germline V gene lookup returns CDR1 LNHDA and CDR2 SQIVND (reference sequence). V gave up 9 bases and J gave up 2 bases, with 23 bases separating them. The CDR3 nucleotides read TGTGCCAGCAGCGGGGGGAGGGACAGGCCGACCTACGAGCAGTACTTC. This codes for CASSGGRDRPTYEQYF.

The gene calls are TRBV18 and TRBJ1-2; D possibly corresponds to TRBD1 (6 bases). V lost 1 base, J lost 4 bases, and 13 bases lay in between. Germline CDR1 and CDR2: KGHSH and LQKENI. This CDR3 comprises 15 residues. The CDR3, as DNA: TGTGCCAGCTCACCACGGGATGCAGGGGCCTATGGCTACACCTTC. It codes for CASSPRDAGAYGYTF. The full variable domain, with the rest looked up from reference TRBV18 and TRBJ1-2, is NAGVMQNPRHLVRRRGQEARLRCSPMKGHSHVYWYRQLPEEGLKFMVYLQKENIIDESGMPKERFSAEFPKEGPSILRIQQVVRGDSAAYFCASSPRDAGAYGYTFGSGTRLTVV.

The J gene is TRBJ1-2, the V gene TRBV28; 8 bases agree with TRBD1. The V segment lost 5 bases and the J segment 6 bases; nucleotides outside the gene matches: 5. The CDR3 runs to 13 residues. Germline V gene sequence: CDR1 MDHEN, CDR2 SYDVKM. The CDR3 DNA reads as TGTGCCAGCAGTAACTCACAGGGGGATGGCTACACCTTC. Translating gives CASSNSQGDGYTF.

This clone was counted a single time. The chain employs TRBV5-1 and TRBJ2-3; 11 bases are a match to TRBD1. Losses at the gene ends were 5 bases for V and 6 bases for J; bases not matched to a gene: 5. Germline CDR1 is SGHRS and CDR2 is YFSETQ. CDR3 length: 14 amino acids. The CDR3 DNA is TGCGCCAGCAGTTGGACAGGGGGCGGGGATACGCAGTATTTT. Translated, it gives CASSWTGGGDTQYF.

V usage is TRBV20-1 and J usage is TRBJ2-4; D remains ambiguous. In germline, CDR1 is DFQATT, CDR2 SNEGSKA (reference sequence). V gave up 2 bases and J gave up 9 bases, with 8 bases separating them. The CDR3 loop spans 11 amino acids. The CDR3 protein is CSARLSSIQYF. CDR3 nucleotide sequence: TGCAGTGCTAGACTTAGCAGCATTCAGTACTTC.

The V call is TRBV9, the J call TRBJ1-2; D is ambiguous. The germline gives CDR1 SGDLS, CDR2 YYNGEE. V was cut by 0 bases and J by 4 bases, with 7 bases left in between. This CDR3 region has 13 residues. The CDR3 sequence is CASSVEGIYGYTF. The CDR3 DNA reads as TGTGCCAGCAGCGTAGAAGGGATCTATGGCTACACCTTC.

J is TRBJ1-5 and V is TRBV9; D is uncertain. Trimming pared 0 bases from V and 3 bases from J, leaving 7 bases between. The CDR3 extends over 14 amino acids. CDR1 is SGDLS and CDR2 is YYNGEE in the germline V gene. This chain's CDR3 is CASSVGGYNQPQHF. The CDR3 nucleotides read TGTGCCAGCAGCGTAGGTGGGTACAATCAGCCCCAGCATTTT.

This clone appeared a few times. The CDR3 bases are TGTGCCAGCAGTCTCCGAGGGGATACGCAGTATTTT. Protein sequence: CASSLRGDTQYF. The genes are TRBV6-6 and TRBJ2-3, with D possibly being TRBD2 (5 bases). V dropped 5 bases and J dropped 6 bases, with 9 bases sitting between them. Germline values: CDR1 MNHNY, CDR2 SVGAGI (reference sequence). The CDR3 runs to 12 residues.

V gene TRBV9 combines with J gene TRBJ1-2; the D gene is possibly TRBD1 (6 bases). V shed 4 bases and J shed 8 bases, with 12 bases lying between them. CDR1 is SGDLS and CDR2 is YYNGEE in the germline V gene. The CDR3 has 12 amino acids. The CDR3 reads CASSLQGTGYTF. The CDR3 DNA follows: TGTGCCAGCAGCCTACAGGGAACCGGCTACACCTTC.

The chain combines TRBV28 with TRBJ1-4; D ambiguous. Germline-derived CDR1 and CDR2 are MDHEN and SYDVKM. The CDR3 has 13 amino acids. Trimming took off 9 bases at V and 3 bases at J, with 11 bases between the two ends. CDR3 sequence reads: CASRLDPNEKLFF. The CDR3 DNA is TGTGCCAGTAGGTTGGACCCTAATGAAAAACTGTTTTTT.

This clone was seen once. This sequence joins TRBV18 and TRBJ2-2; D perhaps matches TRBD1 (5 bases). Germline V gives CDR1 KGHSH, CDR2 LQKENI. CDR3 size: 17 residues. With 0 bases removed from V and 3 bases from J, the gap between germline ends came to 14 bases. The CDR3 DNA is TGTGCCAGCTCACCACCCCAGGGCGGAACATACACCGGGGAGCTGTTTTTT. It translates to CASSPPQGGTYTGELFF.

The chain combines TRBV28 with TRBJ2-2; the D is unclear. The CDR3 totals 13 residues. The V end lost 5 bases, the J end lost 1 base, and 5 bases lay between the germline ends. Germline V gene lookup returns CDR1 MDHEN and CDR2 SYDVKM. In DNA form, the CDR3 reads TGTGCCAGCAGTCCCGAGAACACCGGGGAGCTGTTTTTT. Its protein product is CASSPENTGELFF.